This T cell receptor (beta chain) was identified in a study of pediatric ulcerative colitis. In the study overall: Most patients had pancolitis, and two had left-sided colitis. Notes on the study in general: All ulcerative colitis patients, but no controls, carried two rectal clonotypes. Blood-rectal clonal overlap within each person was significantly higher in ulcerative colitis patients than controls.

CDR3 length: 13 amino acids. From germline, CDR1 is MNHEY and CDR2 SMNVEV (reference sequence). V was cut by 2 bases and J by 5 bases, with 10 bases left in between. Some clones are missing from TCRdb's copy, which holds only in-frame ones; the method was immunoSEQ multiplex PCR. The sample records some 37,000 clones, around 73% being singletons. For this clone: The antigen is undetermined.

One to two pinch biopsies were taken from the rectum during colonoscopy. This chain uses TRBV27 with TRBJ2-7; no clear D gene. Sequenced input: gut tissue. The clonotype originates from a boy aged 5-17 years with moderate ulcerative colitis. Here the CDR3 reads CASSLGAWDEQYF. CDR3 in DNA: TGTGCCAGCAGTTTAGGCGCTTGGGACGAGCAGTACTTC.